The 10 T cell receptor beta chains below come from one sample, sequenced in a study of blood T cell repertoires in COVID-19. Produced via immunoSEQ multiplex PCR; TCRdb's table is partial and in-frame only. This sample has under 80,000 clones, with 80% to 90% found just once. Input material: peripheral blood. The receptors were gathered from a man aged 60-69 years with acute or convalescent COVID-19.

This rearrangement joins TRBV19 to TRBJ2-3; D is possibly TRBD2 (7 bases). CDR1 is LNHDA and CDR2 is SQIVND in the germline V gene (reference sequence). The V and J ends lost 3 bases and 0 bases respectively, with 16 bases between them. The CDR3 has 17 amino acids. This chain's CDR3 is CASSIGGGWTSTDTQYF. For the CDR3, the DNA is TGTGCCAGTAGTATTGGCGGGGGCTGGACTAGCACAGATACGCAGTATTTT.

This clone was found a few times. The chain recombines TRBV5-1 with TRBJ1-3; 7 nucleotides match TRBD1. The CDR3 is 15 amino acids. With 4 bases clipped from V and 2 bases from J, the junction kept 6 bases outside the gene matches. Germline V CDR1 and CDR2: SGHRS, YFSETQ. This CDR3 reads CASSGGTAAGNTIYF. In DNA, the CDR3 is TGCGCCAGCAGCGGTGGGACAGCTGCTGGAAACACCATATATTTT.

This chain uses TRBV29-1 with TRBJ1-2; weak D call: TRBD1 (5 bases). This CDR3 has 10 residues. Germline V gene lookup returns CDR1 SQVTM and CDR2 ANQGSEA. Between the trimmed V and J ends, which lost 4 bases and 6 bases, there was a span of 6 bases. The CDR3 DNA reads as TGCAGCGTTGCACAGGATGGCTACACCTTC. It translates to CSVAQDGYTF.

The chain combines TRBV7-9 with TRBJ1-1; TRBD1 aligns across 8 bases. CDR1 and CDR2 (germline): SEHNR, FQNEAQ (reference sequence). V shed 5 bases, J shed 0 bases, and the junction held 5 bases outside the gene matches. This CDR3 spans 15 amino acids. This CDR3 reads CASSGRQGMNTEAFF. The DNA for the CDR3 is TGTGCCAGCAGCGGCAGACAGGGGATGAACACTGAAGCTTTCTTT.

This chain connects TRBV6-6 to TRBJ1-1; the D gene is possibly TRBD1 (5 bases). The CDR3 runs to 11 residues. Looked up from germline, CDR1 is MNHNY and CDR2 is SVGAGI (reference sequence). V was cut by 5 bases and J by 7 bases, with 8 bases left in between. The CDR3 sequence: CASSTGIEAFF. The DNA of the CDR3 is TGTGCCAGCAGTACAGGAATTGAAGCTTTCTTT.

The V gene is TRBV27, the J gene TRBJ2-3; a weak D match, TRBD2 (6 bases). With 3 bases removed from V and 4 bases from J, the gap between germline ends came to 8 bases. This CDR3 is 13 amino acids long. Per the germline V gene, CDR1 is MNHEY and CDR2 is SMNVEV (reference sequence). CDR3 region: CASSFGGADTQYF. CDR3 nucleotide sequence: TGTGCCAGCAGTTTCGGGGGTGCAGATACGCAGTATTTT.

The CDR3 DNA follows: TGTGCCAGCAATCCCGGGGTCACTGAAGCTTTCTTT. This translates into CASNPGVTEAFF. The genes are TRBV12-3 or TRBV12-4 and TRBJ1-1; no definite D call. Trimming left V 7 bases short and J 4 bases short, with 10 bases between. The CDR3 loop spans 12 amino acids.

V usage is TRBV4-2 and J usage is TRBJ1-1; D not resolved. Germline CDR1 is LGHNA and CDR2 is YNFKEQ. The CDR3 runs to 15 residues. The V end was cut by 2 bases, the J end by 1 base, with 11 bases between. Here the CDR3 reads CASSQSSGSNTEAFF. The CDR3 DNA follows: TGTGCCAGCAGCCAATCGAGCGGGTCGAACACTGAAGCTTTCTTT.

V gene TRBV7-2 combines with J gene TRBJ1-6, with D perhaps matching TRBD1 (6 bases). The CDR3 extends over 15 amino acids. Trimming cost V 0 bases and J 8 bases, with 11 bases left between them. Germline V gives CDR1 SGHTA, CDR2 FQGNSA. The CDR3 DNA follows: TGTGCCAGCAGCTTAGCCCAGGGGCTGTATTCACCCCTCCACTTT. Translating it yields CASSLAQGLYSPLHF.

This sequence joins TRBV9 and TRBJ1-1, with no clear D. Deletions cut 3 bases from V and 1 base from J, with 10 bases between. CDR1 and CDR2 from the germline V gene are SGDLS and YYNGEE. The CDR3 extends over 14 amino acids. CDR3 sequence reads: CASSEERGNTEAFF. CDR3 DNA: TGTGCCAGCAGCGAAGAAAGAGGGAACACTGAAGCTTTCTTT.